This T cell receptor beta chain was identified during a study of Ad26.COV2.S vaccination and SARS-CoV-2 variants. A remark on this clone: Its antigen is unknown.

The V gene's germline CDR1 is SGHNT and CDR2 YYREEE (reference sequence). The CDR3 consists of 13 residues. Trimming at V came to 2 bases and at J to 7 bases, leaving 1 base not matched to a gene. Findings of the study overall: The TCR breadth and depth analyses may have understated or missed part of the total T cell responses.

The data were produced by immunoSEQ multiplex PCR, yet TCRdb's version contains in-frame clones alone and is incomplete. The sample records approximately 480,000 clones, 87% being singletons. Treatment reported: around 19 received Ad26.COV2.S at low or high dose, single or two shots; 5 received placebo; per-sample allocation not given. Sample collection was performed on day 63 after the first vaccine or placebo injection. This vaccine is an Ad26 vector that expresses the Wuhan-strain SARS-CoV-2 spike. The TCR comes from a person aged 18-65 years who received the Ad26.COV2.S COVID-19 vaccine or a placebo. The rearrangement links TRBV5-4 to TRBJ2-1; 9 bases map to TRBD1. The sequenced sample was peripheral blood, obtained in a trial of Ad26.COV2.S vaccine versus placebo. The DNA for the CDR3 is TGTGCCAGCAGCTTCGGGACAGGGAATGAGCAGTTCTTC. Translating gives CASSFGTGNEQFF.